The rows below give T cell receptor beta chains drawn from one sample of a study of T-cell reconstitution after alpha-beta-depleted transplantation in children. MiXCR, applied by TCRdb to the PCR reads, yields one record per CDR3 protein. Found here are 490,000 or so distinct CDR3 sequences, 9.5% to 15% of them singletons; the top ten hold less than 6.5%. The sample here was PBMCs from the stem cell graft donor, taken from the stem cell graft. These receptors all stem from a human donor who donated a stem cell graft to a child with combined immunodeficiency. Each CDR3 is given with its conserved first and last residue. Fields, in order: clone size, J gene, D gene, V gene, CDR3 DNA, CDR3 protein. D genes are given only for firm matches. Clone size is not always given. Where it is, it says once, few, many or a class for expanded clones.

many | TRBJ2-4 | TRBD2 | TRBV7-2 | TGTGCCAGCAGCTTAGCCGGCGGGAGGAACATTCAGTACTTC | CASSLAGGRNIQYF
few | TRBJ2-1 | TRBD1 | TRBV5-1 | TGCGCCAGCAGCCCCGGGACAGTGTTCTACAATGAGCAGTTCTTC | CASSPGTVFYNEQFF
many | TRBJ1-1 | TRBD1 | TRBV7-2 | TGTGCCAGCAGCTTCGGACAGGTGTGGACTGAAGCTTTCTTT | CASSFGQVWTEAFF
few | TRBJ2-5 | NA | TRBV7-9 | TGTGCCAGCAGCTTAAGGCTAAGGGGAGAGACCCAGTACTTC | CASSLRLRGETQYF
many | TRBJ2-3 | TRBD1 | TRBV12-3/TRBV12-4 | TGTGCCAGCAGTTCAAGGGACAGGGGGCCAGATACGCAGTATTTT | CASSSRDRGPDTQYF
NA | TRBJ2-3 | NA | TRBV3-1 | TGTGCCAGCAGCCTGCAAGACGCAGGGAAGTATTTT | CASSLQDAGKYF
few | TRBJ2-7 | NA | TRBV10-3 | TGTGCCATCAGTGAGCCAGGGGAGCAGACCTACGAGCAGTACTTC | CAISEPGEQTYEQYF
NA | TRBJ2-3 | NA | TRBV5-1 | TGCGCCAGCAGCACCGAAGCCCCGGGGAAGGGTGATACGCAGTATTTT | CASSTEAPGKGDTQYF
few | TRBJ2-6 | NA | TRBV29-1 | TGCAGCGTTGCTACGGGTTTTAGTACTAGGGCCAACGTCCTGACTTTC | CSVATGFSTRANVLTF
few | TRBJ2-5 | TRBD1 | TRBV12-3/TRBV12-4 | TGTGCCAGCAGTTCAAGGACAGGGCTTTGGATATCGGAGACCCAGTACTTC | CASSSRTGLWISETQYF
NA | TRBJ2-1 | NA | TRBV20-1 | TGCAGTGCACCACCCAGCCGGTCCAACGATGAGCAGTTCTTC | CSAPPSRSNDEQFF
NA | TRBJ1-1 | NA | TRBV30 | TGTGCCTGGATTGAGGGTAGAGGGACTGAAGCTTTCTTT | CAWIEGRGTEAFF
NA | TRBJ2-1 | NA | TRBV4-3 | TGCGCCAGCAGCGGCGGGCCACTTGGCATGGGGCAGTTCTTC | CASSGGPLGMGQFF
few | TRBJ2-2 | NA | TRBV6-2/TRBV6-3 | TGTGCCAGCAGTTACGGAAGCCCCGTAGGAACCGGGGAGCTGTTTTTT | CASSYGSPVGTGELFF
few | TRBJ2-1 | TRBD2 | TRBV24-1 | TGTGCCACCAGTGATCGACTAGCGGGTTCTGATAATGAGCAGTTCTTC | CATSDRLAGSDNEQFF
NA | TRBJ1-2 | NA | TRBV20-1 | TGCAGTGCTAAGACCACGCAGGGGTATGGCTACACCTTC | CSAKTTQGYGYTF
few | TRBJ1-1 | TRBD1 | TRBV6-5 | TGTGCCAGCAGTTACATGGGAACCGGGACAGGGGGGACTGAAGCTTTCTTT | CASSYMGTGTGGTEAFF
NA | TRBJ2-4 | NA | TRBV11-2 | TGTGCCAGCAGCTTACCGACAGTAAACATTCAGTACTTC | CASSLPTVNIQYF
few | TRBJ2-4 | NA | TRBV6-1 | TGTGCCAGCAGTGTAACGCCGGTCGGAAACATTCAGTACTTC | CASSVTPVGNIQYF
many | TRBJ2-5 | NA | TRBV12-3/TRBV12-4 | TGTGCCAGCAGTTTACTGGATTCGGGAGAGACCCAGTACTTC | CASSLLDSGETQYF
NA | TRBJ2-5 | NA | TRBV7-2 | TGTGCCAGCAGCTTCCCCATACAGGGTTCACAAGAGACCCAGTACTTC | CASSFPIQGSQETQYF
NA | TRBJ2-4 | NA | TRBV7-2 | TGTGCCAGCAGCAAGAACGGACAGCTAGCCAAAAACATTCAGTACTTC | CASSKNGQLAKNIQYF
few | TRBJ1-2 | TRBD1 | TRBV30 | TGTGCCTGGAGTGTGGGACAGAGGAAGGATGGCTACACCTTC | CAWSVGQRKDGYTF
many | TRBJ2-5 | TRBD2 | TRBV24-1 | TGTGCCACCAGTGATCTCCAGACTAGCGGGAGACAGACCCAGTACTTC | CATSDLQTSGRQTQYF
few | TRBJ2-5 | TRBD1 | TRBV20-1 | TGCAGTGCCTCACAGGGACAGGAATGGGAGACCCAGTACTTC | CSASQGQEWETQYF
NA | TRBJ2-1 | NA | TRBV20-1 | TGCAGTGCTAGAGATACCGGACCGGAGCAGTTCTTC | CSARDTGPEQFF
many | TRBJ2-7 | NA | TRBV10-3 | TGTGCCATCAGTGAGGGGGGAGGCTACGAGCAGTACTTC | CAISEGGGYEQYF
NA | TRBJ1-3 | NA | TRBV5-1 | TGCGCCAGCAGCCGCATACAGGGAACAACTGGAAACACCATATATTTT | CASSRIQGTTGNTIYF
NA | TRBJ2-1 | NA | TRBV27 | TGTGCCAGCAGTTTATTGGTAGGGGCTTGGGGCTACAATGAGCAGTTCTTC | CASSLLVGAWGYNEQFF
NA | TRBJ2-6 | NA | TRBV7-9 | TGTGCCAGCAGCTTACAGGGTCTGGGGGCCAACGTCCTGACTTTC | CASSLQGLGANVLTF
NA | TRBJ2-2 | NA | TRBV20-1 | TGCAGTGCTAGAGATGGCGGGGGCCCGAACACCGGGGAGCTGTTTTTT | CSARDGGGPNTGELFF
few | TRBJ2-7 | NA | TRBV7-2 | TGTGCCAGCAGCTTAGGAAGTATCAGGGACCCGTACGAGCAGTACTTC | CASSLGSIRDPYEQYF
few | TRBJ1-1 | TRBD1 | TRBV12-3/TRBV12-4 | TGTGCCAGCAGTTTTTTGGACAGGGCGGATGAAGCTTTCTTT | CASSFLDRADEAFF
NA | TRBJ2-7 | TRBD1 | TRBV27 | TGTGCCAGCAGTCCCCCGGGACAGGGGTGGGAGCAGTACTTC | CASSPPGQGWEQYF
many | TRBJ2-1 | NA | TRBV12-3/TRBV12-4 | TGTGCCAGCAGTACACCGGGGCGGGGGCTGAAGGATGAGCAGTTCTTC | CASSTPGRGLKDEQFF
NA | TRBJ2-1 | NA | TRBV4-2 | TGTGCCAGCAGCCAAGATCTGGGCGGTGTTATGAGCTCCTACAATGAGCAGTTCTTC | CASSQDLGGVMSSYNEQFF
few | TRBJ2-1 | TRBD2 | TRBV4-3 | TGCGCCAGCAGCCAAGGCAAGAATCTAGCGGGTCGGGAGAATGAGCAGTTCTTC | CASSQGKNLAGRENEQFF
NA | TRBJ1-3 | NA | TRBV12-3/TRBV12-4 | TGTGCCAGCAGTCCACACCCACTAAGCTCTGGAAACACCATATATTTT | CASSPHPLSSGNTIYF
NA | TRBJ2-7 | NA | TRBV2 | TGTGCCAGCAGTGAACAGGGGCAAAACGAGCAGTACTTC | CASSEQGQNEQYF
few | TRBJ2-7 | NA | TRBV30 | TGTGCCTGGAGTAGAGGGGTTCGAGACGAGCAGTACTTC | CAWSRGVRDEQYF
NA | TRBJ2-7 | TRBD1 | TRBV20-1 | TGCAGTGCTAGACCAGAGCTACAGGGGCGATCCTACGAGCAGTACTTC | CSARPELQGRSYEQYF
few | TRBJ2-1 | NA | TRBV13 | TGTGCCAGCAGCGCGGAAAGTAACAATGAGCAGTTCTTC | CASSAESNNEQFF
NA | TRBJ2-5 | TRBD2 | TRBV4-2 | TGTGCCAGCAGCACCCGACTAGCACAAGAGACCCAGTACTTC | CASSTRLAQETQYF
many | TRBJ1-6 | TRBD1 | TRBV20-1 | TGCAGTGCTAGAGGACAGGGTAATTCACCCCTCCACTTT | CSARGQGNSPLHF